This T cell receptor beta chain was recorded in a study of blood T cell repertoires in COVID-19. The overall study: COVID-19 samples from acute and convalescent phases originated in the United States, Italy and Spain. From T cells, B-cell-depleted T cells, or PBMCs came the material, which was cDNA or gDNA.

Germline values: CDR1 MRHNA, CDR2 SNTAGT. The CDR3 adds up to 12 amino acids, both ends counted. Source study methods: Amplification of reference gene primers provided the estimated nucleated cell counts. Assay used: immunoSEQ multiplex PCR; TCRdb lists only in-frame clones, some missing. Clonal size and the V and J genes are those of that table, whereas D and trimming came from the DNA. The sample yields approximately 190,000 clones, 83% seen once. Of note for this clone: Because the CDR3 is missing its conserved closing phenylalanine or tryptophan, this is likely a read error. It is unclear where the CDR3 begins or ends on the DNA, so no DNA is shown, and the CDR3 is as TCRdb lists it.

The TCR sequence derives from a woman aged 40 to 50 with acute or convalescent COVID-19. The rearrangement links TRBV6-4 to TRBJ1-2; TRBD1 is taken as the D call from the table, unchecked against the DNA. The sample taken for sequencing was peripheral blood. The CDR3 protein is CASSDSSQGALG.